A selection of T cell receptor beta chains follows, all from one sample in a study of patients and donors after allogeneic stem cell transplantation. MiXCR, run by TCRdb on the RT-PCR reads, gives a single entry per CDR3 protein. The table includes over 130,000 distinct CDR3 sequences, about two fifths detected once. Source material: blood, either unsorted or a sorted T cell fraction (not recorded which). These receptors were obtained from a human donor who was either an allogeneic HSCT recipient or a stem cell or donor lymphocyte infusion donor (not recorded which). It is not recorded whose cells these are; they may come from a transplant donor. Both conserved end residues are part of each CDR3. The order of the fields is J gene, D gene, clone size, CDR3 length, V gene, CDR3 protein, CDR3 DNA. The D gene is left open where the match is weak. Some rows mark clone size as missing; the rest say once, few, many or name a class of expanded clone.

>TRBJ1-6|NA|few|15|TRBV28
CASSFQSSYNSPLHF
TGTGCCAGCAGTTTCCAGAGCTCCTATAATTCACCCCTCCACTTT
>TRBJ1-3|NA|many|12|TRBV6-6
CASTKEGNTIYF
TGTGCCAGCACCAAGGAGGGAAACACCATATATTTT
>TRBJ2-5|TRBD2|NA|17|TRBV3-1
CASSQVLSGGAMETQYF
TGTGCCAGCAGCCAAGTTCTGAGCGGGGGGGCCATGGAGACCCAGTACTTC
>TRBJ1-3|NA|few|13|TRBV25-1
CASIEDSGNTIYF
TGTGCCAGCATTGAGGACTCTGGAAACACCATATATTTT
>TRBJ2-3|NA|NA|18|TRBV6-2/TRBV6-3
CASSFSRVAPDITDTQYF
TGTGCCAGCAGTTTCAGCCGCGTGGCCCCGGACATAACAGATACGCAGTATTTT
>TRBJ2-7|NA|NA|12|TRBV6-2/TRBV6-3
CASTSWGNEQYF
TGTGCCAGCACCTCCTGGGGGAACGAGCAGTACTTC
>TRBJ1-2|NA|few|14|TRBV6-4
CASSAEGGNYGYTF
TGTGCCAGCAGCGCCGAGGGGGGGAACTATGGCTACACCTTC
>TRBJ1-5|NA|few|17|TRBV12-3/TRBV12-4
CASTRSGGVLPNQPQHF
TGTGCCAGCACCCGTTCCGGGGGCGTTCTCCCGAATCAGCCCCAGCATTTT
>TRBJ2-2|NA|NA|14|TRBV12-3/TRBV12-4
CAQQKGPNTGELFF
TGTGCCCAGCAAAAAGGGCCCAACACCGGGGAGCTGTTTTTT
>TRBJ2-5|NA|few|12|TRBV12-3/TRBV12-4
CASSSISKTQYF
TGTGCCAGCAGTTCCATTAGCAAGACCCAGTACTTC
>TRBJ1-2|NA|NA|13|TRBV25-1
CASRKDSNYGYTF
TGTGCCAGCAGGAAAGACAGTAACTATGGCTACACCTTC
>TRBJ1-6|NA|few|18|TRBV28
CASSLNKVTALYNSPLHF
TGTGCCAGCAGTTTAAATAAGGTCACCGCTCTGTATAATTCACCCCTCCACTTT
>TRBJ1-2|NA|few|12|TRBV6-5
CASSSTPYGYTF
TGTGCCAGCAGTTCCACCCCTTATGGCTACACCTTC
>TRBJ2-7|TRBD2|NA|14|TRBV4-2
CASSLGLAALEQYF
TGTGCCAGCAGCCTCGGACTAGCAGCCTTGGAGCAGTACTTC
>TRBJ1-3|NA|NA|11|TRBV29-1
CSFVSGNTIYF
TGCTCTTTTGTCTCTGGAAACACCATATATTTT
>TRBJ1-2|NA|few|13|TRBV4-3
CASSHVKGVGYTF
TGCGCCAGCAGCCACGTGAAGGGGGTTGGCTACACCTTC
>TRBJ1-3|NA|few|11|TRBV20-1
CSARMGNTIYF
TGCAGTGCCAGGATGGGGAACACCATATATTTT
>TRBJ1-4|NA|few|14|TRBV15
CATSRDLAREKLFF
TGTGCCACCAGCAGAGATCTTGCGAGGGAAAAACTGTTTTTT
>TRBJ2-7|NA|NA|14|TRBV6-6
CASSVSGGPYEQYF
TGTGCCAGCAGTGTGTCCGGGGGGCCCTACGAGCAGTACTTC
>TRBJ1-4|NA|NA|16|TRBV20-1
CSARSPLAGTNEKLFF
TGCAGTGCTAGGTCCCCCCTCGCGGGGACTAATGAAAAACTGTTTTTT
>TRBJ2-1|TRBD2|NA|16|TRBV7-9
CASSSGLAGVYNEQFF
TGTGCCAGCAGCTCGGGACTAGCGGGGGTCTACAATGAGCAGTTCTTC
>TRBJ1-4|NA|few|15|TRBV4-2
CASSRRGGQDEKLFF
TGTGCCAGCAGCCGTCGCGGGGGGCAGGATGAAAAACTGTTTTTT
>TRBJ2-2|TRBD1|few|15|TRBV9
CASSRDRTNTGELFF
TGTGCCAGCAGCAGGGACAGGACGAACACCGGGGAGCTGTTTTTT
>TRBJ1-2|NA|NA|15|TRBV6-2/TRBV6-3
CASTQTWTANYGYTF
TGTGCCAGCACCCAAACCTGGACAGCTAACTATGGCTACACCTTC
>TRBJ1-5|NA|NA|15|TRBV12-3/TRBV12-4
CASRAAGGSNQPQHF
TGTGCCAGCAGAGCCGCTGGGGGGAGCAATCAGCCCCAGCATTTT
>TRBJ2-1|TRBD1|once|14|TRBV6-5
CASSSDRTGAEQFF
TGTGCCAGCAGCTCCGATCGTACAGGGGCGGAGCAGTTCTTC
>TRBJ1-2|NA|NA|13|TRBV20-1
CSARIPNNYGYTF
TGCAGTGCTAGAATACCCAATAACTATGGCTACACCTTC
>TRBJ2-3|NA|NA|18|TRBV27
CASSSTLSGEDGTDTQYF
TGTGCCAGCAGTTCCACCCTGTCCGGGGAGGATGGCACAGATACGCAGTATTTT